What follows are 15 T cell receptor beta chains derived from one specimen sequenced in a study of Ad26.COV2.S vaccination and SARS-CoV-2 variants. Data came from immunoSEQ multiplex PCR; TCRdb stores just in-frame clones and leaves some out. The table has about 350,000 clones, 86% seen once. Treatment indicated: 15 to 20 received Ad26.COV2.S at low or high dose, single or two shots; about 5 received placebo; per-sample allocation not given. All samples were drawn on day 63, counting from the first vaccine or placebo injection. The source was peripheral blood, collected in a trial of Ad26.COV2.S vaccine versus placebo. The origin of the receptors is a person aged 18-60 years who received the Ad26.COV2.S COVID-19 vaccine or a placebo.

The CDR3 bases are TGTGCCAGCAGTAATTCAGGGGTCTTGGAAAAACTGTTTTTT. Its protein is CASSNSGVLEKLFF. The chain recombines TRBV6-6 with TRBJ1-4, with D tentatively TRBD1 (6 bases). CDR1 is MNHNY, CDR2 SVGAGI, per germline (reference sequence). Deletions cut 5 bases from V and 8 bases from J, with 15 bases between. The CDR3 extends over 14 amino acids.

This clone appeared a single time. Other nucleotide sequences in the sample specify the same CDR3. The CDR3 sequence: CASSLGQPQETQYF. The CDR3 DNA reads as TGCGCCAGCAGCTTAGGACAGCCCCAAGAGACCCAGTACTTC. The chain is built from TRBV5-1 and TRBJ2-5, with D possibly matching TRBD1 (6 bases). The V gene lost 2 bases and the J gene lost 1 base, with 9 bases spanning the gap. The CDR3 is 14 amino acids. Germline V lookup: CDR1 SGHRS, CDR2 YFSETQ.

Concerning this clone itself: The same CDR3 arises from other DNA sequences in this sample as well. CDR3 DNA sequence: TGTGCCAGTAGTACTCGACAGGCGGATCAGCCCCAGCATTTT. This gives the protein CASSTRQADQPQHF. This chain connects TRBV19 to TRBJ1-5; possibly TRBD1 for D (6 bases). CDR3 length: 14 amino acids. The germline CDR1 and CDR2 sequences are LNHDA and SQIVND (reference sequence). The V end was cut by 4 bases, the J end by 5 bases, with 12 bases between.

As DNA, the CDR3 is TGTGCCAGCAGTTACTCTGTGGAGCGAGATAATTCACCCCTCCACTTT. Protein sequence: CASSYSVERDNSPLHF. The V call is TRBV6-5, the J call TRBJ1-6; no clear D gene. Per the germline V gene, CDR1 is MNHEY and CDR2 is SVGAGI. Between the trimmed V and J ends, which lost 0 bases and 5 bases, there was a span of 11 bases. The CDR3 length is 16 residues.

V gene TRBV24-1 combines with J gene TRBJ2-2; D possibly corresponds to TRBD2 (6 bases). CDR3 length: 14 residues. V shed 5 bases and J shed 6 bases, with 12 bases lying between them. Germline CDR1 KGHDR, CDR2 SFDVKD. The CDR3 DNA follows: TGTGCCACCAGTGGCCCCAGGGAGGCCGGGGAGCTGTTTTTT. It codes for CATSGPREAGELFF.

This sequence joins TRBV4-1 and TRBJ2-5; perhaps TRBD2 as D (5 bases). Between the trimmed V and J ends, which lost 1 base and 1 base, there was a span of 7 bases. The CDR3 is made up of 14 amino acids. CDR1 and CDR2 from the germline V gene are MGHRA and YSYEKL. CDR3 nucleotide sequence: TGCGCCAGCAGCCAAGGTGGACTCCAAGAGACCCAGTACTTC. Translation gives CASSQGGLQETQYF.

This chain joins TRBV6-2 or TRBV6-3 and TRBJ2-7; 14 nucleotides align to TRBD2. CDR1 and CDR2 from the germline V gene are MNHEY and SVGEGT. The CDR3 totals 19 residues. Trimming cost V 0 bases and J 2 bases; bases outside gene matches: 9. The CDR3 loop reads CASSYSTSKGLAGAYEQYF. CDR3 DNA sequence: TGTGCCAGCAGTTACTCGACATCTAAGGGACTAGCGGGGGCCTACGAGCAGTACTTC.

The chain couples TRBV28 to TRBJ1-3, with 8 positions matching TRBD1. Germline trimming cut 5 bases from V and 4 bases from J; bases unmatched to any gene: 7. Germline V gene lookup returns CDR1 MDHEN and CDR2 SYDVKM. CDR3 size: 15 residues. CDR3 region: CASSPRDRIGNTIYF. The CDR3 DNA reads TGTGCCAGCAGTCCCCGGGACAGGATAGGAAACACCATATATTTT.

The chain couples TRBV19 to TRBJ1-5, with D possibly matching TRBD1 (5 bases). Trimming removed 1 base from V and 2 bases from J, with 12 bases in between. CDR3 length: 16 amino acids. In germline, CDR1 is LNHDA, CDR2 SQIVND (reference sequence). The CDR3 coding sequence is TGTGCCAGTAGTATAGCGGGGGATCGACGCAATCAGCCCCAGCATTTT. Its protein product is CASSIAGDRRNQPQHF.

CDR3 nucleotides: TGCGCCAGCAGCTTGGAAACTAGCGTCCCCTACGAGCAGTACTTC. It encodes CASSLETSVPYEQYF. The chain links TRBV5-1 to TRBJ2-7, with 7 bases that match TRBD2. Germline CDR1 and CDR2: SGHRS and YFSETQ. Losses at the gene ends were 0 bases for V and 2 bases for J; bases not matched to a gene: 5. CDR3 length: 15 residues.

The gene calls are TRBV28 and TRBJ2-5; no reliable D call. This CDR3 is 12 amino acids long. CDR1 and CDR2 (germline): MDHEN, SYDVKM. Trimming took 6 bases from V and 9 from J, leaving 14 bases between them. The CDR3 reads CASSYLSYAQYF. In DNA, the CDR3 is TGTGCCAGCAGCTACCTCAGTTACGCCCAGTACTTC.

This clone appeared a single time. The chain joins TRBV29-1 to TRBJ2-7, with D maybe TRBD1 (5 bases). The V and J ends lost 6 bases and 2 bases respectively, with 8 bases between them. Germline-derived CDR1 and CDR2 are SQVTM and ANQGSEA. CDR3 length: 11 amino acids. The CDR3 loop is CSVGRAYEQYF. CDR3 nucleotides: TGCAGCGTGGGCAGGGCCTACGAGCAGTACTTC.

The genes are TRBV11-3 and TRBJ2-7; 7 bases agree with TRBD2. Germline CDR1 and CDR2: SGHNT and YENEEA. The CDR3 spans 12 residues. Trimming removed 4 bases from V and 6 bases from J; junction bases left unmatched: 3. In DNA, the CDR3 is TGTGCCAGCAGCTATACTAGCGCCGAGCAGTACTTC. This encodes CASSYTSAEQYF. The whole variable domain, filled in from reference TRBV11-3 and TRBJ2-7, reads EAGVVQSPRYKIIEKKQPVAFWCNPISGHNTLYWYLQNLGQGPELLIRYENEEAVDDSQLPKDRFSAERLKGVDSTLKIQPAELGDSAVYLCASSYTSAEQYFGPGTRLTVT.

The CDR3 nucleotides read TGTGCCAGTACCCCGGCTCAGAGAAATCAGCCCCAGCATTTT. This encodes CASTPAQRNQPQHF. V usage is TRBV19 and J usage is TRBJ1-5; D not resolved. The CDR3 extends over 14 amino acids. V was shortened by 7 bases and J by 4 bases, with 14 bases between the two germline ends. Germline CDR1 reads LNHDA; CDR2 reads SQIVND (reference sequence).

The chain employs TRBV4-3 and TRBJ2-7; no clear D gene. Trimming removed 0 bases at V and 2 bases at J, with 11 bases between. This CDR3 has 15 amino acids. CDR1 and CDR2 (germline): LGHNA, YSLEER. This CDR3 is CASSQEGSRAYEQYF. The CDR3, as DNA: TGCGCCAGCAGCCAAGAAGGTTCCCGAGCCTACGAGCAGTACTTC.